Below are 20 T cell receptor beta chains sequenced from a single sample in a study of blood T cell repertoires in COVID-19. The assay was immunoSEQ multiplex PCR, and TCRdb's table has in-frame clones only and misses some. Among about 440,000 clones, about 90% were seen once, and the ten largest hold 0.6%. The sequencing sample was made of PBMCs or T cells enriched from blood (not recorded which). The receptors shown here come from a man aged 18-30 years who had recovered from COVID-19.

The chain links TRBV6-2 or TRBV6-3 to TRBJ2-7; weak D call: TRBD1 (5 bases). Germline-derived CDR1 and CDR2 are MNHEY and SVGEGT. The CDR3 runs to 13 residues. V lost 2 bases to trimming and J lost 3 bases, with 8 bases between them. CDR3 DNA sequence: TGTGCCAGCAGTTACCCAGGGTTCTACGAGCAGTACTTC. Amino acids: CASSYPGFYEQYF.

J is TRBJ1-2 and V is TRBV3-1 (or the pseudogene TRBV3-2); a weak D match, TRBD1 (5 bases). V was pared by 7 bases and J by 8 bases, with 17 bases between. Germline V gene data show CDR1 as LGHDT and CDR2 as YNNKEL (reference sequence). The length of the CDR3 is 13 residues. The CDR3 DNA sequence: TGTGCCAGCACCCAGAACAGGATGGACGGCTACACCTTC. This gives the protein CASTQNRMDGYTF.

The chain is built from TRBV23-1 and TRBJ2-2; 12 bases align to TRBD2. TRBV23-1 is reported as an ORF; its role is uncertain. The CDR3 loop spans 15 amino acids. V dropped 11 bases and J dropped 5; count of bases not matched to a gene: 9. As DNA, the CDR3 is TGCGCCCCCCGACTAGCGGGGGCAGCAACCGGGGAGCTGTTTTTT. This translates into CAPRLAGAATGELFF.

The chain combines TRBV18 with TRBJ1-1; D is unclear. The CDR3 has 13 amino acids. Germline lookup yields CDR1 KGHSH and CDR2 LQKENI. V gave up 2 bases and J gave up 2 bases, with 6 bases separating them. CDR3 region: CASSPSANTEAFF. As DNA, the CDR3 is TGTGCCAGCTCACCAAGCGCTAACACTGAAGCTTTCTTT.

The chain carries TRBV7-8 and TRBJ2-7; a possible D gene is TRBD1 (6 bases). V lost 4 bases and J lost 0, with 10 bases in between. Looked up from germline, CDR1 is SGHVS and CDR2 is FQNEAQ. The CDR3 has 14 amino acids. The CDR3 region has the DNA TGTGCCAGCAGCTCGGACAGTTTCTCCTACGAGCAGTACTTC. Protein: CASSSDSFSYEQYF.

In this sample, this clone turned up once. The CDR3 is CASSLTRQGYKDTQYF. The CDR3 region has the DNA TGTGCCAGCAGCTTAACGCGACAGGGATATAAAGATACGCAGTATTTT. V usage is TRBV5-6 and J usage is TRBJ2-3, with TRBD1 matching 7 bases. The CDR3 extends over 16 amino acids. The germline CDR1 and CDR2 sequences are SGHDT and YYEEEE. Trimming took 2 bases from V and 5 from J; bases not matched to a gene: 11.

This sequence joins TRBV5-1 and TRBJ2-7; 14 bases are a match to TRBD2. Germline V gene data show CDR1 as SGHRS and CDR2 as YFSETQ. The CDR3 runs 17 residues. V lost 4 bases and J lost 4; bases outside the gene matches: 10. CDR3 loop: CASSTGTSGRLFYEQYF. CDR3 coding DNA: TGCGCCAGCAGCACGGGGACTAGCGGGAGACTCTTTTACGAGCAGTACTTC. Full variable domain (missing parts from reference TRBV5-1 and TRBJ2-7): KAGVTQTPRYLIKTRGQQVTLSCSPISGHRSVSWYQQTPGQGLQFLFEYFSETQRNKGNFPGRFSGRQFSNSRSEMNVSTLELGDSALYLCASSTGTSGRLFYEQYFGPGTRLTVT.

This clone has only one observation. The chain combines TRBV27 with TRBJ2-3; 7 positions match TRBD1. From germline, CDR1 is MNHEY and CDR2 SMNVEV (reference sequence). V gave up 6 bases and J gave up 2 bases; unmatched junction bases: 5. The CDR3 sequence is 14 residues long. Written as DNA, the CDR3 is TGTGCCAGCAGCCGACAGGGATACACAGATACGCAGTATTTT. Amino acid sequence: CASSRQGYTDTQYF.

This chain joins TRBV7-7 and TRBJ2-1; D is unresolved. This CDR3 comprises 16 residues. The V gene's germline CDR1 is SSHAT and CDR2 FNYEAQ (reference sequence). Trimming shortened V by 3 bases and J by 3 bases, and 15 bases separated the two germline ends. CDR3 sequence: CASSLSGGDDYNEQFF. In DNA, the CDR3 is TGTGCCAGCAGCTTGTCTGGCGGCGATGACTACAATGAGCAGTTCTTC.

The chain carries TRBV2 and TRBJ1-3; maybe TRBD1 (5 bases). V lost 4 bases and J lost 0, with 10 bases in between. Per germline, CDR1 SNHLY and CDR2 FYNNEI. The CDR3 is made up of 15 amino acids. The CDR3 sequence is CASSGGAFSGNTIYF. The CDR3 DNA is TGTGCCAGCAGTGGTGGGGCTTTCTCTGGAAACACCATATATTTT.

This chain uses TRBV29-1 with TRBJ2-3; 11 bases map to TRBD2. Per the germline V gene, CDR1 is SQVTM and CDR2 is ANQGSEA. The CDR3 contains 15 residues. V dropped 7 bases and J dropped 4; count of bases not matched to a gene: 10. CDR3 DNA sequence: TGCAGCGCTGGGACTAGCGGTGGGGATCCAGATACGCAGTATTTT. Amino acids: CSAGTSGGDPDTQYF.

A single count supports this clone. The genes are TRBV5-1 and TRBJ1-2; 9 bases are a match to TRBD1. Germline lookup yields CDR1 SGHRS and CDR2 YFSETQ. Germline trimming cut 1 base from V and 7 bases from J; bases unmatched to any gene: 5. This CDR3 contains 14 residues. The CDR3 DNA is TGCGCCAGCAGCTTGAAGTGGACAGGGGTTGGCTACACCTTC. This translates into CASSLKWTGVGYTF.

This clone was observed a single time. The chain carries TRBV11-2 and TRBJ1-1; 8 nucleotides agree with TRBD1. The CDR3 consists of 18 residues. The V gene's germline CDR1 is SGHAT and CDR2 FQNNGV. Trimming cost V 5 bases and J 1 base; bases outside gene matches: 15. The CDR3 loop is CASSSPGRQGARNTEAFF. The DNA of the CDR3 is TGTGCCAGCAGCAGCCCAGGTAGGCAGGGGGCCCGGAACACTGAAGCTTTCTTT.

The chain combines TRBV5-5 with TRBJ1-5, with D unresolved. This CDR3 has 16 residues. V lost 0 bases and J lost 0, with 10 bases in between. Germline V gene lookup returns CDR1 SGHKS and CDR2 YYEKEE (reference sequence). The CDR3 coding sequence is TGTGCCAGCAGCTTGGTTTGGAGTAATAGCAATCAGCCCCAGCATTTT. It specifies CASSLVWSNSNQPQHF.

The V gene is TRBV5-1, the J gene TRBJ2-7, with a weak D call TRBD1 (5 bases). The CDR3 totals 15 residues. Germline CDR1 is SGHRS and CDR2 is YFSETQ. V lost 0 bases, J lost 1 base, and 11 bases lay in between. The CDR3 spells CASSLGQLGSYEQYF. The CDR3 region has the DNA TGCGCCAGCAGCTTGGGACAGCTAGGATCCTACGAGCAGTACTTC.

The gene calls are TRBV28 and TRBJ2-2, with a possible D match to TRBD2 (6 bases). Trimming took off 4 bases at V and 7 bases at J, with 22 bases between the two ends. CDR3 length equals 17 residues. Germline lookup yields CDR1 MDHEN and CDR2 SYDVKM. This CDR3 is CASSSPGLIWLGGELFF. Here the CDR3 DNA reads TGTGCCAGCAGTTCCCCGGGACTGATCTGGCTTGGCGGGGAGCTGTTTTTT.

The chain recombines TRBV24-1 with TRBJ1-3, with D hard to call. V was clipped by 2 bases and J by 4 bases, with 11 bases between them. The length of the CDR3 is 15 residues. Germline V gene sequence: CDR1 KGHDR, CDR2 SFDVKD. The CDR3 loop reads CATSDSGLFGNTIYF. In DNA form, the CDR3 reads TGTGCCACCAGTGATTCGGGGTTATTCGGAAACACCATATATTTT.

This chain's CDR3 is CASSQPTGKTNEKLFF. CDR3 bases: TGCGCCAGCAGCCAACCAACAGGGAAAACTAATGAAAAACTGTTTTTT. The rearrangement links TRBV4-1 to TRBJ1-4; D perhaps matches TRBD1 (6 bases). The V gene lost 2 bases and the J gene lost 1 base, with 11 bases spanning the gap. The germline gives CDR1 MGHRA, CDR2 YSYEKL. The CDR3 sequence is 16 residues long.

This clone was seen only once. The sample contains more than one DNA sequence encoding this CDR3. This chain connects TRBV7-9 to TRBJ2-7; D is undetermined. V was trimmed by 5 bases and J by 1 base, leaving 9 bases between them. The CDR3 extends over 13 amino acids. Germline CDR1 SEHNR, CDR2 FQNEAQ (reference sequence). Here the CDR3 reads CASSPEVSYEQYF. The CDR3, as DNA: TGTGCCAGCAGCCCAGAGGTTTCCTACGAGCAGTACTTC.

The V gene is TRBV3-1 (or the pseudogene TRBV3-2), the J gene TRBJ2-1; 15 bases are a match to TRBD2. Germline assignment: CDR1 LGHDT and CDR2 YNNKEL (reference sequence). V dropped 1 base and J dropped 9; count of bases not matched to a gene: 7. This CDR3 has 17 amino acids. The CDR3 here is CASSQGWGLAGGSEQFF. DNA for the CDR3: TGTGCCAGCAGCCAAGGTTGGGGACTAGCGGGAGGCTCTGAGCAGTTCTTC.